One sample yielded the 10 T cell receptor beta chains listed below, sequenced in a study of cytomegalovirus exposure and HLA in healthy donors. The PCR made use of 60 Vbeta and 13 Jbeta primers. Libraries were prepared by immunoSEQ multiplex PCR; TCRdb keeps only in-frame clonotypes and omits some of them. The sample lists fewer than 80,000 clones, less than 75% occurring once. What was sequenced was PBMCs. The receptors derive from a man aged 50-59 years in good health and CMV-seropositive.

This clone was observed a handful of times. This chain links TRBV7-2 with TRBJ2-4; 9 bases map to TRBD2. CDR3 length equals 18 residues. Trimming removed 0 bases from V and 4 bases from J; junction bases left unmatched: 10. Germline V CDR1 and CDR2: SGHTA, FQGNSA. CDR3 coding DNA: TGTGCCAGCAGCTTAGCCCCCTGGTTTGCGGGGGGGAAAAACATTCAGTACTTC. The encoded protein is CASSLAPWFAGGKNIQYF.

The rearrangement uses TRBV6-6 and TRBJ2-3, with 9 bases aligning to TRBD1. The germline gives CDR1 MNHNY, CDR2 SVGAGI (reference sequence). V lost 7 bases to trimming and J lost 5 bases; unmatched junction nucleotides: 10. This CDR3 contains 15 residues. The CDR3 DNA reads as TGTGCCAGCATGGGGGAGACAGGGGGTTTAGATACGCAGTATTTT. Translating gives CASMGETGGLDTQYF.

The V and J genes are TRBV5-1 and TRBJ2-3; 8 bases match TRBD2. CDR3 length: 14 amino acids. V shed 6 bases and J 2 bases; nucleotides not matched to a gene: 5. The germline V gene encodes CDR1 SGHRS and CDR2 YFSETQ. The chain's CDR3 is CASNSGGDTDTQYF. In DNA, the CDR3 is TGCGCCAGCAACAGCGGGGGAGACACAGATACGCAGTATTTT.

In this sample, this clone turned up a few times. V and J are TRBV29-1 and TRBJ2-1; a possible D gene is TRBD2 (7 bases). The germline V gene has CDR1 SQVTM and CDR2 ANQGSEA. The V end lost 5 bases, the J end lost 3 bases, and 14 bases lay between the germline ends. The CDR3 has 14 amino acids. In nucleotides, the CDR3 is TGCAGCGTTCGGGGGAGGGGGGGCTACAATGAGCAGTTCTTC. Translated, it gives CSVRGRGGYNEQFF.

J is TRBJ2-2 and V is TRBV9, with TRBD2 identical over 9 bases. This CDR3 comprises 21 residues. The germline gives CDR1 SGDLS, CDR2 YYNGEE. V was clipped by 4 bases and J by 6 bases; unmatched bases: 25. The CDR3 loop reads CASSTPTRGVYAGGRAGELFF. The CDR3, as DNA: TGTGCCAGCAGCACTCCCACACGCGGAGTCTATGCGGGGGGGCGGGCCGGGGAGCTGTTTTTT.

The chain combines TRBV18 with TRBJ1-1, with 7 bases identical to TRBD1. Germline assignment: CDR1 KGHSH and CDR2 LQKENI. This CDR3 is built from 13 residues. V lost 3 bases to trimming and J lost 7 bases; unmatched junction nucleotides: 5. The CDR3 reads CASSPTGSGEAFF. The CDR3, as DNA: TGTGCCAGCTCACCGACAGGGTCGGGTGAAGCTTTCTTT.

Only a few counts were recorded for this clone. The J gene is TRBJ2-7, the V gene TRBV7-9; D might be TRBD1 (7 bases). CDR1 and CDR2 (germline): SEHNR, FQNEAQ (reference sequence). The CDR3 has 17 amino acids. Trimming left V 2 bases short and J 2 bases short, with 19 bases between. CDR3 loop: CASSLIAGSTGAYEQYF. Here the CDR3 DNA reads TGTGCCAGCAGCTTAATCGCGGGGAGCACAGGGGCCTACGAGCAGTACTTC.

The chain joins TRBV5-4 to TRBJ2-5; 14 bases match TRBD2. The CDR3 is 17 residues long. J was trimmed by 2 bases and V by 4 bases; bases with no gene match: 7. CDR1 is SGHNT and CDR2 is YYREEE in the germline V gene (reference sequence). CDR3 nucleotides: TGTGCCAGCAGCGGGAGACTAGCGGGAGGGCCGCAAGAGACCCAGTACTTC. Translated, it gives CASSGRLAGGPQETQYF.

This clone was counted only a few times. The rearrangement joins TRBV6-5 to TRBJ1-1; no reliable D call. Trimming removed 8 bases from V and 1 base from J, with 14 bases in between. This CDR3 is built from 14 residues. Germline lookup yields CDR1 MNHEY and CDR2 SVGAGI. This CDR3 reads CASGETRKNTEAFF. The CDR3 nucleotides are TGTGCCAGCGGGGAGACGCGGAAGAACACTGAAGCTTTCTTT.

The V call is TRBV2, the J call TRBJ2-5; a weak D match, TRBD1 (5 bases). The CDR3 runs to 15 residues. The germline V gene has CDR1 SNHLY and CDR2 FYNNEI. V was shortened by 4 bases and J by 5 bases, with 17 bases between the two germline ends. This chain's CDR3 is CASSGFQGLGETQYF. CDR3 coding DNA: TGTGCCAGCAGTGGGTTCCAGGGCCTTGGGGAGACCCAGTACTTC. Supplemented by reference TRBV2 and TRBJ2-5, the full variable domain reads EPEVTQTPSHQVTQMGQEVILRCVPISNHLYFYWYRQILGQKVEFLVSFYNNEISEKSEIFDDQFSVERPDGSNFTLKIRSTKLEDSAMYFCASSGFQGLGETQYFGPGTRLLVL.